This passage covers 13 T cell receptor beta chains from one sample sequenced in a study of lymphopenia after photon versus proton radiotherapy. Repertoires were generated with immunoSEQ multiplex PCR, while TCRdb's copy carries only in-frame clones and drops some. The sample contains about 45,000 clones, 85% of which appear only once. This sample comprised peripheral blood, obtained from a patient treated with photon-based radiotherapy. Receptors were obtained from a middle-aged man with gastric cancer.

The rearrangement links TRBV7-3 to TRBJ2-7; D might be TRBD1 (6 bases). The CDR3 loop spans 15 amino acids. V gave up 2 bases and J gave up 3 bases, with 14 bases separating them. The germline V gene encodes CDR1 SGHTA and CDR2 FQGTGA. CDR3 region: CASSLDGGPLYEQYF. For the CDR3, the DNA is TGTGCCAGCAGCTTAGATGGGGGCCCTCTCTACGAGCAGTACTTC.

The chain has TRBV11-2 and TRBJ2-7, with a possible D match to TRBD2 (7 bases). CDR1 SGHAT and CDR2 FQNNGV come from the germline V gene. The CDR3 contains 14 residues. V lost 3 bases to trimming and J lost 4 bases, with 13 bases between them. The CDR3 sequence is CASSFYREGYEQYF. CDR3 coding DNA: TGTGCCAGCAGCTTTTACAGGGAGGGTTACGAGCAGTACTTC. The whole variable domain, filled in from reference TRBV11-2 and TRBJ2-7, reads EAGVAQSPRYKIIEKRQSVAFWCNPISGHATLYWYQQILGQGPKLLIQFQNNGVVDDSQLPKDRFSAERLKGVDSTLKIQPAKLEDSAVYLCASSFYREGYEQYFGPGTRLTVT.

The DNA for the CDR3 is TGTGCCAGCAGTGATTGGGACAGGGGGAACGACGAGCAGTACTTC. Translating it yields CASSDWDRGNDEQYF. The chain joins TRBV25-1 to TRBJ2-7; the match to TRBD1 covers 11 bases. From germline, CDR1 is MGHDK and CDR2 SYGVNS. The trim removed 3 bases at V and 5 bases at J, leaving 6 bases unmatched. This CDR3 is built from 15 residues.

The DNA for the CDR3 is TGTGCCAGCAGACTTAATCAGGGTCCTAACTATGGCTACACCTTC. This encodes CASRLNQGPNYGYTF. The chain has TRBV6-1 and TRBJ1-2; tentative D call: TRBD1 (5 bases). The CDR3 extends over 15 amino acids. V was cut by 6 bases and J by 0 bases, with 14 bases left in between. Per the germline V gene, CDR1 is MNHNS and CDR2 is SASEGT.

This chain links TRBV5-6 with TRBJ1-3; D is perhaps TRBD1 (5 bases). The CDR3 has 16 amino acids. V lost 5 bases and J 0 bases, leaving 15 bases between the germline ends. Germline V gives CDR1 SGHDT, CDR2 YYEEEE. As DNA, the CDR3 is TGTGCCAGCAGACGAGGGGCAGGGCCCTCTGGAAACACCATATATTTT. Protein sequence: CASRRGAGPSGNTIYF.

This clone appeared a few times. This chain links TRBV12-5 with TRBJ2-5; 8 bases agree with TRBD2. The CDR3 extends over 14 amino acids. Germline V gene lookup returns CDR1 LGHNT and CDR2 FRNRAP. Unmatched junction bases numbered 6, after V lost 5 bases and J lost 4 bases. The CDR3 is CASGLSGGVETQYF. CDR3 sequence (DNA): TGTGCTAGTGGTCTCTCCGGGGGGGTAGAGACCCAGTACTTC.

This clone has only a few counts. The rearrangement links TRBV2 to TRBJ2-5; a possible D gene is TRBD2 (6 bases). The CDR3 covers 13 residues. Germline V lookup: CDR1 SNHLY, CDR2 FYNNEI. The V and J ends lost 6 bases and 4 bases respectively, with 12 bases between them. Here the CDR3 reads CASRAGRGETQYF. Written as DNA, the CDR3 is TGTGCCAGCAGGGCGGGACGAGGAGAGACCCAGTACTTC. Using reference TRBV2 and TRBJ2-5 for the parts outside the CDR3, the full variable domain is EPEVTQTPSHQVTQMGQEVILRCVPISNHLYFYWYRQILGQKVEFLVSFYNNEISEKSEIFDDQFSVERPDGSNFTLKIRSTKLEDSAMYFCASRAGRGETQYFGPGTRLLVL.

V and J are TRBV4-3 and TRBJ2-1; D tentatively reads TRBD1 or TRBD2 (6 bases each). V lost 0 bases, J lost 11 bases, and 17 bases lay in between. Germline V gives CDR1 LGHNA, CDR2 YSLEER. There are 15 residues in the CDR3. CDR3 in DNA: TGCGCCAGCAGCCAAGATCATGGAGGGGGGAGGAAGCAGTTCTTC. As protein: CASSQDHGGGRKQFF.

The chain uses TRBV7-9 and TRBJ1-2; D gene uncertain. Trimming pared 8 bases from V and 8 bases from J, leaving 9 bases between. The CDR3 totals 10 residues. Germline V gene sequence: CDR1 SEHNR, CDR2 FQNEAQ (reference sequence). CDR3 sequence (DNA): TGTGCCAGCGGAGGTTGGGGCTACACCTTC. Its translation is CASGGWGYTF.

The chain employs TRBV4-1 and TRBJ1-1, with 8 bases that match TRBD1. This CDR3 is 18 amino acids long. J was trimmed by 5 bases and V by 4 bases; bases with no gene match: 18. Germline assignment: CDR1 MGHRA and CDR2 YSYEKL. This CDR3 reads CASSPRRRTGTGTTEAFF. CDR3 coding DNA: TGCGCCAGCAGCCCCCGACGACGGACCGGGACAGGTACGACTGAAGCTTTCTTT.

The V call is TRBV5-4, the J call TRBJ2-1; 8 bases fit TRBD1. Germline loops: CDR1 SGHNT, CDR2 YYREEE (reference sequence). The CDR3 covers 17 residues. V dropped 1 base and J dropped 4; count of bases not matched to a gene: 10. The CDR3 spells CASSLWAGTGLYNEQFF. In nucleotides, the CDR3 is TGTGCCAGCAGCTTGTGGGCGGGGACAGGATTATACAATGAGCAGTTCTTC.

The CDR3 DNA sequence: TGTGCCAGCAGCCATGACCGACAAAGTTCCTACGAGCAGTACTTC. Protein product: CASSHDRQSSYEQYF. The V gene is TRBV7-2, the J gene TRBJ2-7; D not resolved. Deletions cut 5 bases from V and 1 base from J, with 15 bases between. Germline V lookup: CDR1 SGHTA, CDR2 FQGNSA. This CDR3 is built from 15 residues.

This clone was detected once. V usage is TRBV27 and J usage is TRBJ2-1; D remains ambiguous. The CDR3 consists of 16 residues. The ends were cut back, 1 base at V and 0 bases at J, with 10 bases in the middle. Germline CDR1 MNHEY, CDR2 SMNVEV (reference sequence). The DNA of the CDR3 is TGTGCCAGCAGTTTATTCCCAGACCTCTCCTACAATGAGCAGTTCTTC. As protein: CASSLFPDLSYNEQFF.